Below are 15 T cell receptor beta chains sequenced from a single sample in a study of blood T cell repertoires in COVID-19. The assay was immunoSEQ multiplex PCR, and TCRdb's table has in-frame clones only and misses some. The sample consists of some 160,000 clones, around 75% of them appearing once. Material for sequencing was peripheral blood. These receptors were obtained from a woman of 80 years or more with acute or convalescent COVID-19.

The chain uses TRBV19 and TRBJ2-1; 11 bases agree with TRBD2. The CDR3 is 15 amino acids. Germline CDR1 and CDR2: LNHDA and SQIVND (reference sequence). Trimming cost V 4 bases and J 6 bases; bases outside gene matches: 5. CDR3 nucleotide sequence: TGTGCCAGTAGTAAGACTAGCGGGAATGTCAATGAGCAGTTCTTC. Encoded protein: CASSKTSGNVNEQFF.

The genes are TRBV6-6 and TRBJ1-1; D is uncertain. Germline V gives CDR1 MNHNY, CDR2 SVGAGI (reference sequence). This CDR3 has 16 amino acids. The V and J ends lost 2 bases and 3 bases respectively, with 16 bases between them. As DNA, the CDR3 is TGTGCCAGCAGTTACGGTAGTCTCGTCCCGGACACTGAAGCTTTCTTT. Protein: CASSYGSLVPDTEAFF.

The gene calls are TRBV13 and TRBJ1-2; 10 bases align to TRBD1. The V gene's germline CDR1 is PRHDT and CDR2 FYEKMQ (reference sequence). This CDR3 has 16 residues. V shed 0 bases, J shed 0 bases, and the junction held 1 base outside the gene matches. CDR3 loop: CASSLGGTGANYGYTF. CDR3 nucleotides: TGTGCCAGCAGCTTAGGAGGGACAGGGGCTAACTATGGCTACACCTTC.

CDR3 protein: CASSQAGTRADTQYF. CDR3 nucleotides: TGCGCCAGCAGCCAAGCCGGGACTAGGGCAGATACGCAGTATTTT. The J gene is TRBJ2-3, the V gene TRBV4-1, with 8 bases aligning to TRBD2. The CDR3 loop spans 15 amino acids. From germline, CDR1 is MGHRA and CDR2 YSYEKL. J lost 4 bases, V lost 1 base, and 4 bases had no gene match.

A single count supports this clone. This chain links TRBV6-1 with TRBJ1-1; 10 bases are a match to TRBD1. Trimming at V came to 4 bases and at J to 1 base, leaving 6 bases not matched to a gene. Germline assignment: CDR1 MNHNS and CDR2 SASEGT. The CDR3 runs 16 residues. CDR3 protein: CASSGQGALGNTEAFF. DNA for the CDR3: TGTGCCAGCAGTGGACAGGGGGCCCTGGGGAACACTGAAGCTTTCTTT.

The V gene is TRBV18, the J gene TRBJ2-3, with D possibly being TRBD1 (6 bases). V was shortened by 3 bases and J by 3 bases, with 10 bases between the two germline ends. Germline V lookup: CDR1 KGHSH, CDR2 LQKENI. The CDR3 runs to 14 residues. CDR3 nucleotides: TGTGCCAGCTCACCGGACAGAGCAACAGATACGCAGTATTTT. Its protein product is CASSPDRATDTQYF.

The chain combines TRBV27 with TRBJ1-5; 9 positions agree with TRBD1. Germline assignment: CDR1 MNHEY and CDR2 SMNVEV (reference sequence). V lost 3 bases, J lost 5 bases, and 2 bases stayed unmatched. This CDR3 is 14 amino acids long. The CDR3 is CASSFGTGYQPQHF. CDR3 sequence (DNA): TGTGCCAGCAGTTTCGGGACAGGGTATCAGCCCCAGCATTTT.

The chain recombines TRBV7-6 with TRBJ1-3; 8 nucleotides agree with TRBD1. Germline V gene data show CDR1 as SGHVS and CDR2 as FNYEAQ. The length of the CDR3 is 16 residues. V trimming: 1 base; J trimming: 1 base; junction bases outside the gene matches: 3. This chain's CDR3 is CASSLGQGRSGNTIYF. The DNA for the CDR3 is TGTGCCAGCAGCTTAGGACAGGGGAGGTCTGGAAACACCATATATTTT.

The chain is built from TRBV4-2 and TRBJ1-1; the match to TRBD1 covers 8 bases. J was trimmed by 2 bases and V by 1 base; bases with no gene match: 6. This CDR3 has 16 residues. Germline loops: CDR1 LGHNA, CDR2 YNFKEQ. Here the CDR3 DNA reads TGTGCCAGCAGCCAAGGCCCCGGACAGGGAAACACTGAAGCTTTCTTT. Translated: CASSQGPGQGNTEAFF.

This chain connects TRBV30 to TRBJ1-1, with 10 bases fitting TRBD1. CDR1 is GTSNPN, CDR2 SVGIG, per germline (reference sequence). This CDR3 spans 13 amino acids. V gave up 5 bases and J gave up 8 bases; unmatched junction bases: 8. The CDR3 nucleotides read TGTGCCTGGGAACCGACAGGGGGCAGGGAAGCTTTCTTT. It codes for CAWEPTGGREAFF.

The chain employs TRBV10-3 and TRBJ2-7; 12 nucleotides match TRBD2. The CDR3 runs 16 residues. CDR1 ENHRY and CDR2 SYGVKD come from the germline V gene. V shed 2 bases and J 4 bases; nucleotides not matched to a gene: 6. CDR3 sequence: CAISEPGLAGLYEQYF. DNA of the CDR3: TGTGCCATCAGTGAGCCCGGACTAGCGGGACTTTACGAGCAGTACTTC.

Notes on this clone: Additional DNA sequences in this sample encode the identical CDR3. The gene calls are TRBV18 and TRBJ1-6; D not certain. Between the trimmed V and J ends, which lost 3 bases and 0 bases, there was a span of 6 bases. The CDR3 spans 15 residues. Germline values: CDR1 KGHSH, CDR2 LQKENI. For the CDR3, the DNA is TGTGCCAGCTCACCCCGCAGCTCCTATAATTCACCCCTCCACTTT. This codes for CASSPRSSYNSPLHF. Supplemented by reference TRBV18 and TRBJ1-6, the full variable domain reads NAGVMQNPRHLVRRRGQEARLRCSPMKGHSHVYWYRQLPEEGLKFMVYLQKENIIDESGMPKERFSAEFPKEGPSILRIQQVVRGDSAAYFCASSPRSSYNSPLHFGNGTRLTVT.

This clone has only one observation. V usage is TRBV6-5 and J usage is TRBJ1-2, with 7 bases fitting TRBD1. Unmatched junction bases numbered 7, after V lost 8 bases and J lost 4 bases. The CDR3 sequence is 13 residues long. Germline V lookup: CDR1 MNHEY, CDR2 SVGAGI. The CDR3 region is CASWDSVLYGYTF. The CDR3, as DNA: TGTGCCAGCTGGGACAGCGTGCTCTATGGCTACACCTTC.

This clone was counted once. The chain has TRBV18 and TRBJ1-1, with TRBD1 as a possible D gene (6 bases). Trimming removed 1 base at V and 3 bases at J, with 18 bases between. The CDR3 is made up of 17 amino acids. Germline lookup yields CDR1 KGHSH and CDR2 LQKENI. The CDR3: CASSPRGGQGLDTEAFF. The CDR3 bases are TGTGCCAGCTCACCACGAGGCGGGCAGGGGTTGGACACTGAAGCTTTCTTT.

The chain links TRBV18 to TRBJ2-7; 13 bases agree with TRBD2. The CDR3 sequence is 15 residues long. The trim removed 3 bases at V and 3 bases at J, leaving 2 bases unmatched. Germline values: CDR1 KGHSH, CDR2 LQKENI. This CDR3 is CASSPGTSGIYEQYF. CDR3 sequence (DNA): TGTGCCAGCTCACCCGGGACTAGCGGGATCTACGAGCAGTACTTC.